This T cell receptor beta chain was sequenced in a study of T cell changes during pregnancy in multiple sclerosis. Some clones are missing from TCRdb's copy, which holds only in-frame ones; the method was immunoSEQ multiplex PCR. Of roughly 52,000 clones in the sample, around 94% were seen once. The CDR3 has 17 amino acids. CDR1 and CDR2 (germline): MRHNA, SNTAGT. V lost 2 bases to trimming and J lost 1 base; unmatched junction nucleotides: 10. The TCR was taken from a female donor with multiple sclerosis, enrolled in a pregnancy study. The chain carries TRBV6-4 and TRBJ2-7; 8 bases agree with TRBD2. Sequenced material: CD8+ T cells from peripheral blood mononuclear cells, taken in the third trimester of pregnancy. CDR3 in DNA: TGTGCCAGCAGTGACCCAAGAAGCGGGAGTATTTCCTACGAGCAGTACTTC. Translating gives CASSDPRSGSISYEQYF.